This T cell receptor (beta chain) came from a study of cytomegalovirus exposure and HLA in healthy donors. In the PCR, 60 Vbeta and 13 Jbeta primers were used. TCRdb's copy holds only in-frame clones and misses some; the assay was immunoSEQ multiplex PCR. The sample includes some 150,000 clones, 71% of them seen just once. The length of the CDR3 is 11 residues. V shed 5 bases and J shed 5 bases, with 4 bases lying between them. Germline assignment: CDR1 LGHNT and CDR2 FRNRAP. This TCR derives from a woman aged 25-40 years in good health and CMV-seronegative. Sample: PBMCs. This chain joins TRBV12-5 and TRBJ2-1; D is undetermined. The CDR3 DNA follows: TGTGCTAGTGGTCTCCACAATGAGCAGTTCTTC. Its translation: CASGLHNEQFF.